The subject of this entry is one T cell receptor (beta chain). What it recognizes is unknown. The data are from a study of somatic mutations in cytotoxic T cells in rheumatoid arthritis. From germline, CDR1 is LGHNA and CDR2 YNFKEQ. The V and J ends lost 6 bases and 2 bases, in that order; junction bases with no gene match: 3. The CDR3 sequence is 14 residues long. Original handling: Among patient CD8+ clones larger than 1%, matches to published virus-specific TCRB sequences were rare. Data came from immunoSEQ multiplex PCR; TCRdb stores just in-frame clones and leaves some out. D and trimming come from the DNA, and the V and J calls and clone size come from that table. The sample has about 4,800 clones; more than 75% are singletons. Study observations and caveats: Over 20% of CD8+ cells belonged to the largest CD8+ clone in about an eighth of the roughly 60 patients. Greater age accompanied higher CD8+ clonality in rheumatoid arthritis patients, a pattern that was absent in healthy controls.

The clonotype originates from a man aged 40-49 years with rheumatoid arthritis. The rearrangement joins TRBV4-2 to TRBJ2-7; 11 nucleotides align to TRBD1. This specimen was CD8+ T cells sorted from blood, taken at a follow-up visit. CDR3 region: CASRPGQGAYEQYF. The DNA for the CDR3 is TGTGCCAGCAGACCGGGACAGGGGGCCTACGAGCAGTACTTC.